This TCR beta chain was retrieved from a study of blood T cell repertoires in COVID-19 (dated by TCRdb to about 2020). Regarding the research as a whole: Samples from collaborators originated in the United States, Italy and Spain and spanned both the acute and convalescent phases of COVID-19. Where available, HLA class I and class II types were obtained from metadata supplied by the sample provider rather than from assay-based typing. The dataset comprised deeply sampled blood TCRbeta repertoires from subjects exposed to, actively infected with, or recovered from COVID-19. The samples were drawn from the first 160 participants of the ongoing ImmuneRACE study and from about 1,200 subjects provided by 6 global collaborators. A de-identified subject ID, COVID-19 status, age in years and sex were almost always included in the sample metadata. A freely available public database, intended as a resource for researchers studying the immune response to SARS-CoV-2, is where the repertoires were released. The material from the prospective study consisted of cDNA or gDNA derived from T cells, B-cell-depleted T cells, or PBMCs.

In regard to this clone: The clone's antigen remains unknown. Per-base quality was not reported, and no clone a single base away is much larger than it.

From the cysteine up to the phenylalanine, the CDR3 has a length of 16 residues. CDR3 DNA only is kept here, 48 bases in frame from base 1. V loses 4 bases, J loses 0 bases, and the germline ends lie 13 bases apart. Per the germline V gene, ENHRY is the CDR1 and SYGVKD is the CDR2. Points the paper makes about the study in general: Clinical and demographic metadata were provided uncurated, with the amount varying by source and participant.

TCRbeta CDR3 regions were amplified from genomic DNA by means of the immunoSEQ Assay, a bias-controlled multiplex PCR. Concerning the study's data processing: The number of nucleated cells in each sample was estimated from the amplification of reference gene primers within the assay. Sequence reads were collapsed and filtered to measure the absolute abundance of every unique TCRbeta CDR3 rearrangement. For each sample, productive Simpson clonality was calculated as the square root of Simpson's diversity index across productive rearrangements. The table comes from immuneACCESS by way of TCRdb, which keeps in-frame sequences with V and J called. Part of the clones is missing from these tables; in studies checked, under half for an unresolved V gene and the rest for unknown reasons. The DNA gave D and trimming, while V, J and clone size come from that table. The sample yields about 410,000 clones; just over 85% were counted once. The leading ten clones occupy roughly 1.4% of the sample.

Each collaborating institution followed its own protocols to collect whole blood in K2EDTA tubes. Collaborator samples were shipped for TCRbeta analysis as frozen whole blood, isolated PBMCs, or DNA extracted from either sample type. The TCR comes from a woman younger than 45 with active or convalescent COVID-19. Here the chain combines TRBV10-3 and TRBJ1-3; a tentative D match to TRBD1 spans 5 bases. The sequencing input was peripheral blood. The CDR3 reads CAISGGLGRSGNTIYF. The bases are TGTGCCATCAGTGGGGGTCTGGGGCGCTCTGGAAACACCATATATTTT.